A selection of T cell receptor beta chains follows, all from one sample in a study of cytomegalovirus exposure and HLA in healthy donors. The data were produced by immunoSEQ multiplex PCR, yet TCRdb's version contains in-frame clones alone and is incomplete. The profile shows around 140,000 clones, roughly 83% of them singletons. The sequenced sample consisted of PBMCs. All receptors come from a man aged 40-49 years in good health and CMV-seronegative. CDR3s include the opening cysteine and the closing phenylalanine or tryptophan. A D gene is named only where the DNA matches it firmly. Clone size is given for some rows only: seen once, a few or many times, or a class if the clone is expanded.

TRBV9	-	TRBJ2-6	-	TGTGCCAGCAGCGTAGTAGGACACCGCTCTGGGGCCAACGTCCTGACTTTC	CASSVVGHRSGANVLTF
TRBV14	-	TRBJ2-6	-	TGTGCCAGCAGCCGAGGTAGGGAAACAGGGATCGGGGCCAACGTCCTGACTTTC	CASSRGRETGIGANVLTF
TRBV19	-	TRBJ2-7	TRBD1	TGTGCCAGTAGTATCCAGGGGGCGCCTGAGCAGTACTTC	CASSIQGAPEQYF
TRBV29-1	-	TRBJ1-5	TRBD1	TGCAGCGTTGAAGGTCGGACAGGGCACAATTATAGCAATCAGCCCCAGCATTTT	CSVEGRTGHNYSNQPQHF
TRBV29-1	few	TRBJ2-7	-	TGCAGCGTTGAAGGAGGCTACGAGCAGTACTTC	CSVEGGYEQYF
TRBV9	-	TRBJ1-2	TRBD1	TGTGCCAGCAGCGTAGGCTGGACAGGGCGAATTGATGGCTACACCTTC	CASSVGWTGRIDGYTF
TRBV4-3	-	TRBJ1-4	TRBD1	TGCGCCAGCAGCCGTGAGGGACAGGGAGATGAAAAACTGTTTTTT	CASSREGQGDEKLFF
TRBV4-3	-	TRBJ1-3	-	TGCGCCAGCAGCCAAAGGGGCTCTGGAAACACCATATATTTT	CASSQRGSGNTIYF
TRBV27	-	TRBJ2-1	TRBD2	TGTGCCAGCAGTTCGGGACTAGCGGGAATCCGTGAGCAGTTCTTC	CASSSGLAGIREQFF
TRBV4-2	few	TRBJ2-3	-	TGTGCCAGCAGCTGGGGGCCGAGCACAGATACGCAGTATTTT	CASSWGPSTDTQYF
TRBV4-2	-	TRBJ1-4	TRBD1	TGTGCCAGCAGCAAATACAGGGGGCGCGATTTAAATAATGAAAAACTGTTTTTT	CASSKYRGRDLNNEKLFF
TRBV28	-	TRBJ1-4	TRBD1	TGTGCCAGCAGTTTCGATCCCGGGACAGGGGGCTGGACTAATGAAAAACTGTTTTTT	CASSFDPGTGGWTNEKLFF
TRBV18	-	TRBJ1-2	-	TGTGCCAGCTCACCACAGCAGACAACTAACTATGGCTACACCTTC	CASSPQQTTNYGYTF
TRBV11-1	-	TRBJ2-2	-	TGTGCCAGCAGTTATTATACCGGGACATCGAACACCGGGGAGCTGTTTTTT	CASSYYTGTSNTGELFF
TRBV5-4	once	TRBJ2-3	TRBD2	TGTGCCAGCAGCCGGACTAGCGGTAGCACAGATACGCAGTATTTT	CASSRTSGSTDTQYF
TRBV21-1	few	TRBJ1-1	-	TGTGCCAGCAGCAAAGAAGAGGTTAACACTGAAGCTTTCTTT	CASSKEEVNTEAFF
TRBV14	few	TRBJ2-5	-	TGTGCCAGCAGCCAAGCTTTGGGGAGACAAGAGACCCAGTACTTC	CASSQALGRQETQYF
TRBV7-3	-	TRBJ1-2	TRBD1	TGTGCCAGCAGCTTCGGGACAGGGAACTATGGCTACACCTTC	CASSFGTGNYGYTF
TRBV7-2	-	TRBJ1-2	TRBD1	TGTGCCAGCAGCTTTGGGACAGTTCAGAGTGGCTACACCTTC	CASSFGTVQSGYTF
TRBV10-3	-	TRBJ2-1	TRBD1	TGTGCCATCGGGGACAGGGCGGGTGGTGAGCAGTTCTTC	CAIGDRAGGEQFF
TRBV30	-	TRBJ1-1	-	TGTGCCTGGACGTTCACTCAGGGCACTGAAGCTTTCTTT	CAWTFTQGTEAFF
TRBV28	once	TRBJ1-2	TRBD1	TGTGCCAGCAGTGCGGCGACAGGGAACTATGGCTACACCTTC	CASSAATGNYGYTF
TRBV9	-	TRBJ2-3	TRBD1	TGTGCCAGCAGCGTAGGCTCACAGGGGGATACGCAGTATTTT	CASSVGSQGDTQYF
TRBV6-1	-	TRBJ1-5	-	TGTGCCAGCACCCCGGACACCAATCAGCCCCAGCATTTT	CASTPDTNQPQHF
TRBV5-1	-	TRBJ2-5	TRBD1	TGCGCCAGCAGCTTGGAAGGGGGCGAGACCCAGTACTTC	CASSLEGGETQYF
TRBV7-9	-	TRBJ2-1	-	TGTGCCAGCAGCATCACTACTTACAATGAGCAGTTCTTC	CASSITTYNEQFF
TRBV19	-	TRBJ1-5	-	TGTGCCAGTAGTAGCGACAGACCTAATCAGCCCCAGCATTTT	CASSSDRPNQPQHF
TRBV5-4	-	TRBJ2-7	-	TGTGCCAGCAGCTTACAGGGGGAGGGCTACGAGCAGTACTTC	CASSLQGEGYEQYF
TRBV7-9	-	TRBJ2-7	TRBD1	TGTGCCAGCAGCACGGGACAGGGACCCTTCGAGCAGTACTTC	CASSTGQGPFEQYF
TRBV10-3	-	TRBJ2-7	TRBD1	TGTGCCATCAGTTACGAAGACAGGGCCTATTACGAGCAGTACTTC	CAISYEDRAYYEQYF
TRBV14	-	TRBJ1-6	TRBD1	TGTGCCAGCAGCCCCGGGACAGGCAATTCACCCCTCCACTTT	CASSPGTGNSPLHF
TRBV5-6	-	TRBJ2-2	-	TGTGCCAGCAGCCCTGGGGCAGGTGGCACCGGGGAGCTGTTTTTT	CASSPGAGGTGELFF
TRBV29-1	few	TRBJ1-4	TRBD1	TGCAGCGTTGAAGGGACAGGGGATAATGAAAAACTGTTTTTT	CSVEGTGDNEKLFF
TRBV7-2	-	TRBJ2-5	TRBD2	TGTGCCAGCAGCTTAGCCCCTCGGACTAGCGGGAGTAAGGGCGGCTCCCAGTACTTC	CASSLAPRTSGSKGGSQYF
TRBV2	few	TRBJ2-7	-	TGTGCCAGCAGTGAAGGGCTCAGCTACGAGCAGTACTTC	CASSEGLSYEQYF
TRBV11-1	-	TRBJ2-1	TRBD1	TGTGCCAGCAGCCCTGACAGGGTAAATGAGCAGTTCTTC	CASSPDRVNEQFF
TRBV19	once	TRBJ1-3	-	TGTGCCAGTAGCTGGGCCCTCTTTGCCCCGTCCCCGTCTGGAAACACCATATATTTT	CASSWALFAPSPSGNTIYF
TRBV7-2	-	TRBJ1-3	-	TGTGCCAGCAGTAGGGGACTGGTCCGCTCATACTCTGGAAACACCATATATTTT	CASSRGLVRSYSGNTIYF
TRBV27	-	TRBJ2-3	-	TGTGCCAGCAGGGATTACCGGGACTCAGTTCCTAGCACAGATACGCAGTATTTT	CASRDYRDSVPSTDTQYF
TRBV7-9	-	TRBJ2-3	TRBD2	TGTGCCAGCAGCAACTTGGGACTAGCGGGAGTTGATACGCAGTATTTT	CASSNLGLAGVDTQYF
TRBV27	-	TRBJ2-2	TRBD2	TGTGCCAGCAGTCCCCGGACTAGCGGGACCGCGAACACCGGGGAGCTGTTTTTT	CASSPRTSGTANTGELFF
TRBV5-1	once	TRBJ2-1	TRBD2	TGCGCCAGCAGCTCATTAGCGGGAGGACTGACTTCCTACAATGAGCAGTTCTTC	CASSSLAGGLTSYNEQFF
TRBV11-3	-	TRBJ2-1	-	TGTGCCAGCAGCTTAAGGGAGTTCGACAATGAGCAGTTCTTC	CASSLREFDNEQFF
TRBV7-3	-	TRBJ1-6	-	TGTGCCAGCAGCTTTAGTAGCTCCTATAATTCACCCCTCCACTTT	CASSFSSSYNSPLHF
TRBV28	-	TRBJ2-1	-	TGTGCCAGCAGTATCAGGGGAAACGGCTACAATGAGCAGTTCTTC	CASSIRGNGYNEQFF
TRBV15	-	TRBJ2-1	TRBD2	TGTGCCACCAGCAGCACTAGCGGGAGTGGCAATGAGCAGTTCTTC	CATSSTSGSGNEQFF
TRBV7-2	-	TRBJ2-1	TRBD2	TGTGCCAGCAGCCAGGCCGGCGGGGGTGAGCAGTTCTTC	CASSQAGGGEQFF
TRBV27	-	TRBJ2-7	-	TGTGCCAGCAGTTCGTACCTAGCGAGATACGAGCAGTACTTC	CASSSYLARYEQYF
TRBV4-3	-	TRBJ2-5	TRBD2	TGCGCCAGCAGCCAAGATATAGCGGGGGGGTCGGAGACCCAGTACTTC	CASSQDIAGGSETQYF
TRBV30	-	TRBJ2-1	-	TGTGCCTGGAGAGGCAGGCAATCCTACAATGAGCAGTTCTTC	CAWRGRQSYNEQFF
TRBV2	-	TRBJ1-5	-	TGTGCCAGCCAGGTGGGGGGAGGTCAGCCCCAGCATTTT	CASQVGGGQPQHF
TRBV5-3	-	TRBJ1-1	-	TGTGCCAGAAGCTTGCAGGGGTCTATCTTGCACGAAGCTTTCTTT	CARSLQGSILHEAFF
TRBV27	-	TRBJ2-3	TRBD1	TGTGCCAGCAGTTTACGGACAGGGATGGCAGATACGCAGTATTTT	CASSLRTGMADTQYF
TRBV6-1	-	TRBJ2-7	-	TGTGCCAGCAGTGATCCGTTGACTCGGGGTCCCTACGAGCAGTACTTC	CASSDPLTRGPYEQYF
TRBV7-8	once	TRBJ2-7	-	TGTGCCAGCAGCTTAGCAATAGCCTACGAGCAGTACTTC	CASSLAIAYEQYF
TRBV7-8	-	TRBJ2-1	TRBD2	TGTGCCAGCAGCCCAACGGGACTAGCGGGATGGGATGAGCAGTTCTTC	CASSPTGLAGWDEQFF
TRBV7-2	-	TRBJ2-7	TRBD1	TGTGCCAGCAGCTTAGCGGGAGGGACAGGGGGCGTGATTCCCTACGAGCAGTACTTC	CASSLAGGTGGVIPYEQYF
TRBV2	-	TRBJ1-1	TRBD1	TGTGCCAGCAGGCCGGGACAGGGGTCCACTGAAGCTTTCTTT	CASRPGQGSTEAFF